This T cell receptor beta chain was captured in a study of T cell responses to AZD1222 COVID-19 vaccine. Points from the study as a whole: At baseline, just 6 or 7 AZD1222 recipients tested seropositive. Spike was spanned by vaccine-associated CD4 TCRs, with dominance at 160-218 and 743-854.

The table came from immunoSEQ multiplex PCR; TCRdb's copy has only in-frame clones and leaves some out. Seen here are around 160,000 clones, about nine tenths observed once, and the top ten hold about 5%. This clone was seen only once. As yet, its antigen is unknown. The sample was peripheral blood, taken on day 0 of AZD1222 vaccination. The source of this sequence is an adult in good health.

CDR3 region: CASSLLRNEQFF. For the CDR3, the DNA is TGTGCCAGCAGCCTCTTGAGGAATGAGCAGTTCTTC. This chain links TRBV7-3 with TRBJ2-1, with D unclear. V lost 5 bases to trimming and J lost 7 bases, with 9 bases between them. Per germline, CDR1 SGHTA and CDR2 FQGTGA. The CDR3 sequence is 12 residues long.